This T cell receptor beta chain comes out of a study of blood T cells in healthy people across ages. Study findings and constraints: Lack of knowledge of donor CMV status possibly confounded expanded clonotype changes.

Concerning this clonotype: Antigen: not known.

A second PCR of 7 to 11 cycles used a sample-barcoded 5' primer and a J-beta primer mix. TCRdb re-analysed the 5' RACE reads in MiXCR, keeping a single row per CDR3 protein. Seen here are roughly 560,000 distinct CDR3 sequences, about 25% observed once, and the top ten hold less than 9%. The sample was also reused in another study, on T cells of mothers and their children.

The TCR comes from a boy between 5 and 17 years old in good health. The specimen was blood.

The CDR3 bases are TGTGCCAGCAGATCCAGAGGGGGGTTTTACGAGCAGTACTTC. The encoded protein is CASRSRGGFYEQYF. The chain combines TRBV6-5 with TRBJ2-7, with D perhaps being TRBD1 or TRBD2 (6 bases each). V was shortened by 6 bases and J by 4 bases, with 16 bases between the two germline ends. The germline CDR1 and CDR2 sequences are MNHEY and SVGAGI. The CDR3 is 14 amino acids.